This entry lists 31 T cell receptor beta chains sequenced from one sample in a study of T cells in Graves' hyperthyroidism and ophthalmopathy. TCR beta CDR3 regions were amplified from RNA. The HTBI primer set was used in a first-round RT-PCR of the TCR CDR3. In TCRdb, the multiplex PCR reads were re-called with MiXCR into one record per CDR3 protein. Of 500,000 to 600,000 distinct CDR3 sequences listed, roughly 50% are singletons. The sequencing input was peripheral blood or thyroid tissue (not recorded which). These TCRs come from an adult woman with Graves' disease, either hyperthyroidism or ophthalmopathy (not recorded which).

This clonotype has ten or more counts. The chain couples TRBV12-3 or TRBV12-4 to TRBJ1-5; weak D call: TRBD1 (6 bases). CDR3 length equals 14 residues. With 6 bases removed from V and 7 bases from J, the gap between germline ends came to 16 bases. The CDR3 DNA sequence: TGTGCCAGCAGCCTAGGGGGAGGAATACAGCCCCAGCATTTT. Its translation: CASSLGGGIQPQHF.

The CDR3: CASSLAGGYNEQFF. The CDR3 bases are TGTGCCAGCAGTCTAGCGGGAGGGTACAATGAGCAGTTCTTC. The chain joins TRBV11-2 to TRBJ2-1, with 12 nucleotides matching TRBD2. This CDR3 is built from 14 residues. The V segment lost 6 bases and the J segment 4 bases; nucleotides outside the gene matches: 1. The germline CDR1 and CDR2 sequences are SGHAT and FQNNGV.

This clonotype was seen ten or more times. The J gene is TRBJ2-7, the V gene TRBV5-1; 10 nucleotides agree with TRBD1. This CDR3 contains 14 residues. The germline gives CDR1 SGHRS, CDR2 YFSETQ. Trimming removed 9 bases from V and 2 bases from J; junction bases left unmatched: 8. The CDR3 loop is CATRRDRGTYEQYF. CDR3 sequence (DNA): TGCGCCACCCGACGGGACAGGGGAACCTACGAGCAGTACTTC.

The chain links TRBV4-1 to TRBJ2-7; TRBD2 matches at 8 bases. Germline V gene lookup returns CDR1 MGHRA and CDR2 YSYEKL. The trim removed 3 bases at V and 0 bases at J, leaving 10 bases unmatched. The CDR3 is 17 amino acids. CDR3 coding DNA: TGCGCCAGCAGCCAGAAATTAACTAGCGGTAGCTCCTACGAGCAGTACTTC. Its translation: CASSQKLTSGSSYEQYF.

This rearrangement joins TRBV6-1 to TRBJ1-2, with a tentative D call TRBD1 (5 bases). Germline V gene sequence: CDR1 MNHNS, CDR2 SASEGT. Trimming pared 5 bases from V and 5 bases from J, leaving 12 bases between. This CDR3 is built from 13 residues. CDR3 bases: TGTGCCAGCAGTTATCAGGGTTTATATGGCTACACCTTC. Translating gives CASSYQGLYGYTF.

Remarks on this clonotype: Since a much larger clone is just one base distant, this may be a read error. The chain recombines TRBV5-1 with TRBJ1-2; the match to TRBD1 covers 7 bases. CDR1 SGHRS and CDR2 YFSETQ come from the germline V gene. The CDR3 consists of 13 residues. The CDR3 sequence is CASRKQGSYGHTF. CDR3 DNA sequence: TGCGCCAGCAGAAAACAGGGGTCCTATGGCCACACCTTC.

In its sample, this clonotype was seen many times. This chain connects TRBV7-9 to TRBJ2-5; D may be TRBD1 or TRBD2 (5 bases each). Germline CDR1 reads SEHNR; CDR2 reads FQNEAQ (reference sequence). With 1 base removed from V and 1 base from J, the gap between germline ends came to 10 bases. The CDR3 loop spans 15 amino acids. CDR3 residues: CASSLVWGIQETQYF. The DNA of the CDR3 is TGTGCCAGCAGCTTAGTTTGGGGGATCCAAGAGACCCAGTACTTC.

This clonotype showed up just a few times. The gene calls are TRBV4-1 and TRBJ2-2; D is unresolved. The CDR3 extends over 15 amino acids. V shed 5 bases and J shed 1 base, with 11 bases lying between them. CDR1 is MGHRA and CDR2 is YSYEKL in the germline V gene. CDR3 nucleotides: TGCGCCAGCAGCTGGAACATCTTGAACACCGGGGAGCTGTTTTTT. Translated: CASSWNILNTGELFF.

The chain combines TRBV9 with TRBJ2-7, with 7 bases that match TRBD1. The CDR3 is 13 residues long. The trim removed 5 bases at V and 5 bases at J, leaving 7 bases unmatched. Germline CDR1 SGDLS, CDR2 YYNGEE. DNA for the CDR3: TGTGCCAGCAGAGACGACAGGGTGAACGAGCAGTACTTC. Protein sequence: CASRDDRVNEQYF.

This clonotype was observed at least ten times. This chain connects TRBV24-1 to TRBJ1-1, with TRBD1 as a possible D gene (6 bases). CDR1 and CDR2 (germline): KGHDR, SFDVKD. V lost 1 base, J lost 5 bases, and 22 bases lay in between. This CDR3 is built from 18 residues. CDR3 nucleotides: TGTGCCACCAGTGATTTTCGGGGGGCTTATTGGGTCTGGACTGAAGCTTTCTTT. Its protein product is CATSDFRGAYWVWTEAFF.

This clonotype occurred a few times. Given a much more abundant clone one base away, this may be a read error. The chain uses TRBV7-8 and TRBJ2-6; a weak D match, TRBD1 (6 bases). V was pared by 5 bases and J by 0 bases, with 11 bases between. Germline V CDR1 and CDR2: SGHVS, FQNEAQ. This CDR3 contains 16 residues. CDR3 bases: TGTGCCAGCAGCCCCCAGGGGATCTCTGGGGCCAACGTCCTGACTTTC. Translating it yields CASSPQGISGANVLTF. Using reference TRBV7-8 and TRBJ2-6 for the parts outside the CDR3, the full variable domain is GAGVSQSPRYKVAKRGQDVALRCDPISGHVSLFWYQQALGQGPEFLTYFQNEAQLDKSGLPSDRFFAERPEGSVSTLKIQRTQQEDSAVYLCASSPQGISGANVLTFGAGSRLTVL.

The rearrangement links TRBV7-2 to TRBJ1-1, with D maybe TRBD1 (5 bases). The CDR3 sequence is 15 residues long. V was clipped by 6 bases and J by 4 bases, with 18 bases between them. CDR1 and CDR2 from the germline V gene are SGHTA and FQGNSA. CDR3 in DNA: TGTGCCAGCAGACGGGACCGCGCCTCGGGCACTGAAGCTTTCTTT. Encoded protein: CASRRDRASGTEAFF.

The chain combines TRBV10-3 with TRBJ1-1; D gene uncertain. Germline CDR1 ENHRY, CDR2 SYGVKD. The CDR3 spans 12 residues. V lost 6 bases, J lost 1 base, and 6 bases lay in between. CDR3 amino acids: CAISGPNTEAFF. The CDR3 DNA follows: TGTGCCATCAGCGGACCGAACACTGAAGCTTTCTTT.

The chain employs TRBV5-1 and TRBJ2-5, with no clear D. Germline-derived CDR1 and CDR2 are SGHRS and YFSETQ. V gave up 4 bases and J gave up 2 bases, with 12 bases separating them. CDR3 size: 14 residues. This CDR3 is CASSPVTSQETQYF. CDR3 DNA sequence: TGCGCCAGCAGCCCCGTAACGAGTCAAGAGACCCAGTACTTC.

This rearrangement joins TRBV20-1 to TRBJ1-2; D uncertain. The CDR3 length is 11 residues. Per germline, CDR1 DFQATT and CDR2 SNEGSKA (reference sequence). Trimming stripped 7 bases from V and 6 bases from J, with 12 bases between. CDR3 DNA sequence: TGCAGTGGTCCGATCCCAGATGGCTACACCTTC. Amino acids: CSGPIPDGYTF.

This chain joins TRBV14 and TRBJ2-5; 7 nucleotides agree with TRBD1. CDR1 SGHDN and CDR2 FVKESK come from the germline V gene. Trimming took 3 bases from V and 5 from J; bases not matched to a gene: 3. The CDR3 runs to 13 residues. CDR3 sequence reads: CASSHGTAETQYF. The CDR3 DNA is TGTGCCAGCAGCCACGGGACAGCGGAGACCCAGTACTTC.

The V and J genes are TRBV20-1 and TRBJ2-5; the match to TRBD1 covers 7 bases. The V segment lost 3 bases and the J segment 5 bases; nucleotides outside the gene matches: 9. Germline CDR1 DFQATT, CDR2 SNEGSKA (reference sequence). CDR3 length: 14 amino acids. The CDR3: CSASSDRVGETQYF. The CDR3, as DNA: TGCAGTGCTAGTAGCGACAGGGTAGGGGAGACCCAGTACTTC.

The chain combines TRBV24-1 with TRBJ2-5; D uncertain. Germline V CDR1 and CDR2: KGHDR, SFDVKD. CDR3 length: 12 residues. The V and J ends lost 4 bases and 5 bases respectively, with 7 bases between them. The CDR3 DNA reads as TGTGCCACCAGTGAGGCCGGGGAGACCCAGTACTTC. Its protein product is CATSEAGETQYF.

This clonotype was counted only a few times. It is likely a read error, because the conserved phenylalanine at the end of the CDR3 is missing. No DNA is shown, since the ends of the CDR3 on it are uncertain; the CDR3 is the one TCRdb lists. This chain links TRBV7-9 with TRBJ1-1; TRBD1 reflects the table's D call only, with no check against the DNA. The CDR3 numbers 8 amino acids, ends counted. Germline V gives CDR1 SEHNR, CDR2 FQNEAQ (reference sequence). The CDR3 reads CASSLTGD.

Remarks on this clonotype: A much larger clone sits a single nucleotide away, making a read error possible. The chain employs TRBV3-1 and TRBJ1-2; D unclear. V dropped 0 bases and J dropped 8 bases, with 10 bases sitting between them. The CDR3 contains 13 residues. Germline loops: CDR1 LGHDT, CDR2 YNNKEL (reference sequence). The CDR3 spells CASSQDLSWGYTF. The DNA for the CDR3 is TGTGCCAGCAGCCAAGATTTAAGCTGGGGCTACACCTTC.

The chain uses TRBV7-6 and TRBJ2-5, with 7 positions matching TRBD1. CDR3 length: 14 residues. Germline assignment: CDR1 SGHVS and CDR2 FNYEAQ. The ends lost 5 bases at V and 2 bases at J; junction bases unmatched: 5. In DNA, the CDR3 is TGTGCCAGCAGCCCAGAGACAGGGCAAGAGACCCAGTACTTC. Protein: CASSPETGQETQYF.

This clonotype was recorded many times. The chain joins TRBV19 to TRBJ1-2; maybe TRBD1 (5 bases). The CDR3 contains 14 residues. V dropped 4 bases and J dropped 4 bases, with 13 bases sitting between them. Looked up from germline, CDR1 is LNHDA and CDR2 is SQIVND (reference sequence). CDR3 bases: TGTGCCAGTAGTACCTGGGACCTATTCTATGGCTACACCTTC. Amino acid sequence: CASSTWDLFYGYTF.

Comments on this clonotype: Compared with germline, one end of the junction differs, possibly owing to a read error. The rearrangement uses TRBV30 and TRBJ1-1; no clear D. The CDR3 loop spans 13 amino acids. Germline V gene lookup returns CDR1 GTSNPN and CDR2 SVGIG (reference sequence). The CDR3 nucleotides are TGTGCCCGGAGTAGGCAGTCGAACACTGAAGCTTTCTTT. The encoded protein is CARSRQSNTEAFF.

V and J are TRBV7-2 and TRBJ1-6; perhaps TRBD1 as D (6 bases). CDR1 and CDR2 from the germline V gene are SGHTA and FQGNSA. Trimming took 5 bases from V and 9 from J, leaving 20 bases between them. The length of the CDR3 is 16 residues. CDR3 in DNA: TGTGCCAGCAGCCCACGCGGCCCCAGGGGCACTTCACCCCTCCACTTT. This gives the protein CASSPRGPRGTSPLHF.

The rearrangement joins TRBV10-3 to TRBJ2-2, with 8 bases identical to TRBD1. V was pared by 4 bases and J by 5 bases, with 12 bases of the junction left unmatched. This CDR3 spans 17 amino acids. Germline V gives CDR1 ENHRY, CDR2 SYGVKD. CDR3 protein: CAISAMDRARGTGELFF. DNA of the CDR3: TGTGCCATCAGTGCAATGGACAGGGCGAGAGGGACCGGGGAGCTGTTTTTT.

This clonotype was counted a single time. The conserved phenylalanine or tryptophan is not found at the CDR3 terminus, so this likely reflects a read error. No DNA is shown, since the ends of the CDR3 on it are uncertain; the CDR3 is the one TCRdb lists. The chain links TRBV2 to TRBJ1-1; the DNA was not used to check the table's D call, TRBD1. A total of 8 residues make up the CDR3, ends included. CDR1 SNHLY and CDR2 FYNNEI come from the germline V gene. The CDR3 sequence is CASRGRQL.

The chain joins TRBV10-2 to TRBJ1-5; no clear D gene. CDR1 and CDR2 (germline): WSHSY, SAAADI. The CDR3 sequence is 15 residues long. Trimming cost V 2 bases and J 1 base, with 9 bases left between them. Here the CDR3 DNA reads TGCGCCAGCAGTGAGAACAGCCAGAGCAATCAGCCCCAGCATTTT. Translated: CASSENSQSNQPQHF.

This chain links TRBV30 with TRBJ1-3; D remains unclear. Germline V gene lookup returns CDR1 GTSNPN and CDR2 SVGIG (reference sequence). Deletions cut 5 bases from V and 8 bases from J, with 7 bases between. The CDR3 contains 10 residues. The CDR3 sequence is CAWGLDTIYF. For the CDR3, the DNA is TGTGCCTGGGGCCTCGACACCATATATTTT.

The chain employs TRBV19 and TRBJ2-2; TRBD2 is a possible D gene (7 bases). Per germline, CDR1 LNHDA and CDR2 SQIVND (reference sequence). The CDR3 has 16 amino acids. V lost 6 bases to trimming and J lost 1 base, with 15 bases between them. CDR3 nucleotides: TGTGCCAGTAGCCTAGCGGAAGGGGGGAACACCGGGGAGCTGTTTTTT. Translation: CASSLAEGGNTGELFF.

This clonotype has ten or more counts. The V call is TRBV28, the J call TRBJ2-7, with TRBD2 matching 7 bases. J lost 9 bases, V lost 5 bases, and 10 bases had no gene match. Germline-derived CDR1 and CDR2 are MDHEN and SYDVKM. CDR3 length: 13 amino acids. The DNA of the CDR3 is TGTGCCAGCAGTCCACCAGCGGGATGGGGGCAGTACTTC. It codes for CASSPPAGWGQYF.

The chain uses TRBV15 and TRBJ1-4; D uncertain. Trimming shortened V by 0 bases and J by 10 bases, and 6 bases separated the two germline ends. The CDR3 runs to 12 residues. Germline loops: CDR1 LNHNV, CDR2 YYDKDF (reference sequence). CDR3 residues: CATSRDERKLFF. The DNA for the CDR3 is TGTGCCACCAGCAGAGATGAAAGAAAACTGTTTTTT.